One sample yielded the 23 T cell receptor beta chains listed below, sequenced in a study of neoadjuvant anti-PD-1 for oral cavity cancer (dated by TCRdb to about 2021). The sample's time point label is to be understood as: before neoadjuvant nivolumab. Receptors were amplified or captured by the immunoSEQ multiplex PCR assay. Entries here come from immuneACCESS through TCRdb and include only in-frame sequences with V and J called. Some clones fail to appear in such tables; in the studies checked, an unresolved V gene covers under half of the shortfall, and the cause of the remainder is unknown. This sample comprises about 12,000 clones, around 53% of them detected only once. The leading ten clones occupy 10% to 15% of the sample. Source: tumor tissue, taken before nivolumab (anti-PD-1) treatment. The receptors were sampled from a person aged 35 to 85 with oral cavity squamous cell carcinoma.

V gene TRBV7-9 combines with J gene TRBJ1-1, with D unclear. The germline V gene encodes CDR1 SEHNR and CDR2 FQNEAQ (reference sequence). With 2 bases removed from V and 4 bases from J, the gap between germline ends came to 8 bases. The CDR3 contains 13 residues. The CDR3 nucleotides read TGTGCCAGCAGCTTATACGGGGTCACTGAAGCTTTCTTT. This translates into CASSLYGVTEAFF.

This clone has just a few counts. The gene calls are TRBV28 and TRBJ2-3, with D possibly matching TRBD1 (5 bases). Trimming took 2 bases from V and 2 from J, leaving 8 bases between them. CDR3 size: 14 residues. Per germline, CDR1 MDHEN and CDR2 SYDVKM. CDR3 DNA: TGTGCCAGCAGTTTAACTGGGGCCACAGATACGCAGTATTTT. It encodes CASSLTGATDTQYF.

V gene TRBV28 combines with J gene TRBJ1-4; no reliable D call. The V gene's germline CDR1 is MDHEN and CDR2 SYDVKM. The CDR3 is made up of 18 amino acids. The V and J ends lost 2 bases and 0 bases respectively, with 16 bases between them. CDR3 sequence (DNA): TGTGCCAGCAGTTTAGTGCGGGCCCCGGCCACAACTAATGAAAAACTGTTTTTT. Its translation: CASSLVRAPATTNEKLFF.

The chain's CDR3 is CAWSSKGPGANVLTF. Here the CDR3 DNA reads TGTGCCTGGAGTTCGAAGGGGCCTGGGGCCAACGTCCTGACTTTC. The V call is TRBV30, the J call TRBJ2-6, with D possibly TRBD1 on 5 matching bases. V shed 2 bases and J shed 2 bases, with 10 bases lying between them. This CDR3 comprises 15 residues. The germline V gene encodes CDR1 GTSNPN and CDR2 SVGIG (reference sequence).

This rearrangement joins TRBV5-1 to TRBJ1-2; D is unresolved. CDR3 size: 12 residues. Germline assignment: CDR1 SGHRS and CDR2 YFSETQ. Trimming took 5 bases from V and 3 from J, leaving 8 bases between them. CDR3 residues: CASRGTDYGYTF. CDR3 DNA: TGCGCCAGCAGAGGTACGGACTATGGCTACACCTTC.

The CDR3 region is CASSQDRGAYEQYF. The CDR3 DNA follows: TGTGCCAGCAGCCAAGACCGGGGGGCCTACGAGCAGTACTTC. The V gene is TRBV14, the J gene TRBJ2-7; 7 bases are shared with TRBD2. Per the germline V gene, CDR1 is SGHDN and CDR2 is FVKESK. The CDR3 runs 14 residues. V shed 0 bases, J shed 2 bases, and the junction held 1 base outside the gene matches.

The chain employs TRBV29-1 and TRBJ2-1, with 7 bases aligning to TRBD1. Unmatched junction bases numbered 4, after V lost 8 bases and J lost 0 bases. The CDR3 sequence is 13 residues long. Germline-derived CDR1 and CDR2 are SQVTM and ANQGSEA. CDR3 sequence: CSSRGSSYNEQFF. CDR3 in DNA: TGCAGCTCCAGGGGGAGCTCCTACAATGAGCAGTTCTTC.

Worth noting for this clone: At the DNA level, this CDR3 is encoded by other sequences in the same sample as well. The V call is TRBV28, the J call TRBJ1-1; TRBD1 might be the D (5 bases). CDR3 length equals 13 residues. CDR1 and CDR2 from the germline V gene are MDHEN and SYDVKM. V was clipped by 5 bases and J by 5 bases, with 12 bases between them. CDR3 protein: CASSRQGRTEAFF. In DNA form, the CDR3 reads TGTGCCAGCAGTCGTCAGGGACGTACTGAAGCTTTCTTT. The full variable domain, its missing parts supplied by reference TRBV28 and TRBJ1-1, is DVKVTQSSRYLVKRTGEKVFLECVQDMDHENMFWYRQDPGLGLRLIYFSYDVKMKEKGDIPEGYSVSREKKERFSLILESASTNQTSMYLCASSRQGRTEAFFGQGTRLTVV.

This clone was observed once. The chain has TRBV10-3 and TRBJ1-1, with 10 bases that match TRBD1. The CDR3 is 15 residues long. Trimming removed 3 bases from V and 2 bases from J; junction bases left unmatched: 3. Germline CDR1 is ENHRY and CDR2 is SYGVKD. The CDR3 spells CAISDTTGGNTEAFF. In DNA, the CDR3 is TGTGCCATCAGTGATACGACAGGGGGCAACACTGAAGCTTTCTTT.

The V call is TRBV7-9, the J call TRBJ2-1; no definite D call. Between the trimmed V and J ends, which lost 5 bases and 8 bases, there was a span of 10 bases. This CDR3 has 12 residues. Per the germline V gene, CDR1 is SEHNR and CDR2 is FQNEAQ (reference sequence). CDR3 coding DNA: TGTGCCAGCAGCCCCCCGACGGATGAGCAGTTCTTC. Translation: CASSPPTDEQFF.

The rearrangement uses TRBV2 and TRBJ2-7; the D is unclear. Trimming shortened V by 1 base and J by 3 bases, and 10 bases separated the two germline ends. CDR3 length: 14 residues. The germline V gene encodes CDR1 SNHLY and CDR2 FYNNEI. The CDR3 is CASSEGLTYYEQYF. CDR3 bases: TGTGCCAGCAGTGAAGGCCTGACCTACTACGAGCAGTACTTC.

This clone was counted between two and nine times. V usage is TRBV20-1 and J usage is TRBJ1-4; D remains unclear. The germline CDR1 and CDR2 sequences are DFQATT and SNEGSKA (reference sequence). Deletions cut 3 bases from V and 8 bases from J, with 4 bases between. There are 10 residues in the CDR3. The CDR3 region is CSASREKLFF. CDR3 sequence (DNA): TGCAGTGCTAGTCGGGAAAAACTGTTTTTT.

This clone has more than one count but fewer than ten. The chain is built from TRBV5-8 and TRBJ2-7; D tentatively fits TRBD1 or TRBD2 (5 bases each). The CDR3 contains 15 residues. CDR1 and CDR2 from the germline V gene are SGHTS and YDEGEE. V lost 4 bases and J lost 2, with 16 bases in between. CDR3 region: CASSDRDPDAYEQYF. DNA of the CDR3: TGTGCCAGCAGCGATCGGGACCCGGACGCCTACGAGCAGTACTTC.

The chain carries TRBV10-3 and TRBJ1-2, with a weak D call TRBD1 (5 bases). Trimming cost V 10 bases and J 4 bases, with 22 bases left between them. This CDR3 contains 15 residues. Germline lookup yields CDR1 ENHRY and CDR2 SYGVKD. The CDR3 nucleotides are TGTGCCACCACGGAAAGACAGAATCCAACCTATGGCTACACCTTC. This gives the protein CATTERQNPTYGYTF.

This clone was found a few times. The genes are TRBV20-1 and TRBJ1-1; unclear D gene. Deletions cut 6 bases from V and 0 bases from J, with 5 bases between. CDR3 size: 11 residues. Per germline, CDR1 DFQATT and CDR2 SNEGSKA (reference sequence). CDR3 protein: CSATMNTEAFF. CDR3 nucleotide sequence: TGCAGTGCAACCATGAACACTGAAGCTTTCTTT.

The chain couples TRBV28 to TRBJ1-2; 7 bases match TRBD1. V was pared by 3 bases and J by 4 bases, with 11 bases of the junction left unmatched. CDR3 size: 16 residues. The V gene's germline CDR1 is MDHEN and CDR2 SYDVKM. The CDR3 DNA reads as TGTGCCAGCAGTTTCCAAGCCCCGGGACAGCTCTATGGCTACACCTTC. Its protein product is CASSFQAPGQLYGYTF.

The chain employs TRBV6-6 and TRBJ2-3; D may match TRBD1 or TRBD2 (5 bases each). The germline CDR1 and CDR2 sequences are MNHNY and SVGAGI (reference sequence). The CDR3 is made up of 14 amino acids. The germline V and J ends were trimmed by 2 bases and 2 bases, with 8 bases remaining between them. The CDR3 region has the DNA TGTGCCAGCAGTTACCGGGACCTCACAGATACGCAGTATTTT. This gives the protein CASSYRDLTDTQYF.

The chain combines TRBV18 with TRBJ2-2; no clear D. CDR1 and CDR2 from the germline V gene are KGHSH and LQKENI. V was trimmed by 4 bases and J by 0 bases, leaving 9 bases between them. The CDR3 is 15 residues long. CDR3 nucleotides: TGTGCCAGCTCACGAAACCCTTCGAACACCGGGGAGCTGTTTTTT. Amino acid sequence: CASSRNPSNTGELFF.

V is TRBV6-1 and J is TRBJ2-5; a weak D match, TRBD2 (5 bases). Between the trimmed V and J ends, which lost 3 bases and 4 bases, there was a span of 15 bases. The CDR3 contains 15 residues. Germline V gives CDR1 MNHNS, CDR2 SASEGT. This CDR3 is CASSDLASSGETQYF. The DNA of the CDR3 is TGTGCCAGCAGTGACCTAGCCTCGTCTGGAGAGACCCAGTACTTC.

The chain employs TRBV6-6 and TRBJ2-1; no reliable D call. The CDR3 has 14 amino acids. Trimming cost V 5 bases and J 5 bases, with 13 bases left between them. From germline, CDR1 is MNHNY and CDR2 SVGAGI (reference sequence). CDR3: CASSPNGPHNEQFF. In nucleotides, the CDR3 is TGTGCCAGCAGTCCAAATGGGCCCCACAATGAGCAGTTCTTC.

V is TRBV27 and J is TRBJ2-3; a possible D gene is TRBD2 (5 bases). V was clipped by 3 bases and J by 0 bases, with 13 bases between them. The length of the CDR3 is 16 residues. The germline gives CDR1 MNHEY, CDR2 SMNVEV (reference sequence). CDR3 in amino acids: CASSLAGGASTDTQYF. For the CDR3, the DNA is TGTGCCAGCAGTTTGGCAGGAGGAGCTAGCACAGATACGCAGTATTTT.

This clone has more than one count but fewer than ten. The genes are TRBV23-1 and TRBJ1-3; weak D call: TRBD1 (6 bases). TRBV23-1 falls under the ORF class, with uncertain function. This CDR3 is built from 15 residues. Trimming left V 4 bases short and J 3 bases short, with 13 bases between. CDR3: CASSRRDRSGNTIYF. CDR3 in DNA: TGCGCCAGCAGTCGACGAGACAGGAGTGGAAACACCATATATTTT.

A single count supports this clone. The chain couples TRBV18 to TRBJ2-1, with 8 bases that match TRBD1. The CDR3 has 15 residues. CDR1 is KGHSH and CDR2 is LQKENI in the germline V gene. V trimming: 5 bases; J trimming: 3 bases; junction bases outside the gene matches: 6. Here the CDR3 reads CASSSYRGVYNEQFF. The CDR3 nucleotides are TGTGCCAGCTCATCTTACAGGGGGGTCTACAATGAGCAGTTCTTC. Full variable domain (remainder filled in from reference TRBV18 and TRBJ2-1): NAGVMQNPRHLVRRRGQEARLRCSPMKGHSHVYWYRQLPEEGLKFMVYLQKENIIDESGMPKERFSAEFPKEGPSILRIQQVVRGDSAAYFCASSSYRGVYNEQFFGPGTRLTVL.